This T cell receptor beta chain was recovered during a study of identical twins. Notes on the study in general: Models underestimated out-of-frame TCR alpha sharing in monozygotic twins. Weaker excess twin sharing was seen among beta out-of-frame sequences. Invariant cells of the MAIT and iNKT types might have partly distorted the zero-insertion analyses.

Using its own MiXCR run on the 5' RACE reads, TCRdb lists one record per CDR3 protein. Here the sample spans 700,000 to 950,000 distinct CDR3 sequences, roughly an eighth being singletons. V was trimmed by 5 bases and J by 12 bases, leaving 13 bases between them. The germline V gene encodes CDR1 MNHEY and CDR2 SVGEGT. The length of the CDR3 is 11 residues. This clonotype has a handful of counts. The antigen is unknown. The same specimen was also included in a second study, on yellow fever vaccine responses in identical twins. According to that study: Twin vaccine T cell responses reportedly seemed partly convergent, partly personalized.

The rearrangement joins TRBV6-2 or TRBV6-3 to TRBJ2-5; TRBD2 might be the D (6 bases). The source is a woman aged 18-29 years in good health. The source material was PBMCs. The CDR3 coding sequence is TGTGCCAGCAGTACCGGGACTCGGGAGTACTTC. This gives the protein CASSTGTREYF.